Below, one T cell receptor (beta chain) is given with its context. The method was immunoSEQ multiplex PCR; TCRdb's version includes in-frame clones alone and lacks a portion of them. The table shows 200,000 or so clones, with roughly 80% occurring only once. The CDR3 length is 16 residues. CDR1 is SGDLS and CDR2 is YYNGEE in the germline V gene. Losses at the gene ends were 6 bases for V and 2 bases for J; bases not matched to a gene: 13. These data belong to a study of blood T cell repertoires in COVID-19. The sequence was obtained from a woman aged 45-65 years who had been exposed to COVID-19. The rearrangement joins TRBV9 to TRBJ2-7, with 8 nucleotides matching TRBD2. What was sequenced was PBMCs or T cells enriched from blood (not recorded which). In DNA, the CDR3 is TGTGCCAGCACCAGAGACAGCGGGGGCCCCCCCTACGAGCAGTACTTC. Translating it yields CASTRDSGGPPYEQYF. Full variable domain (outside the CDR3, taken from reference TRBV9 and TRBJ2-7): DSGVTQTPKHLITATGQRVTLRCSPRSGDLSVYWYQQSLDQGLQFLIQYYNGEERAKGNILERFSAQQFPDLHSELNLSSLELGDSALYFCASTRDSGGPPYEQYFGPGTRLTVT.